Listed below are T cell receptor beta chains from one sample, sequenced in a study of T cells after yellow fever vaccination. Each CDR3 protein gets one entry after TCRdb re-called the 5' RACE reads with MiXCR. The top ten clones hold around 17% of a sample with 350,000 to 550,000 distinct CDR3 sequences, over 15% of them seen once. The source was PBMCs, collected before the yellow fever booster vaccination. These receptor sequences come from a man aged 18 to 35 who received the YFV17D yellow fever vaccine. Each CDR3 is given with its conserved first and last residue. D genes are given only for firm matches. Size values are once, few and many counts, or a class for expanded clones, and some rows have none.

v_call	clone_size	j_call	d_call	cdr3_aa	cdr3_nt
TRBV7-2	-	TRBJ2-5	TRBD1	CASSLDRGQQETQYF	TGTGCCAGCAGCTTAGACAGGGGGCAACAAGAGACCCAGTACTTC
TRBV10-3	many	TRBJ2-4	-	CAISAEGNIQYF	TGTGCCATCAGTGCTGAGGGAAACATTCAGTACTTC
TRBV6-1	few	TRBJ1-1	TRBD1	CASSETTGTGATEAFF	TGTGCCAGCAGTGAGACAACCGGGACAGGGGCCACTGAAGCTTTCTTT
TRBV7-2	many	TRBJ2-3	-	CASSPPGSSQYF	TGTGCCAGCAGCCCTCCCGGCTCTTCGCAGTATTTT
TRBV2	few	TRBJ2-3	-	CASSEDGTFVGDTQYF	TGTGCCAGCAGTGAAGATGGGACCTTCGTAGGAGATACGCAGTATTTT
TRBV12-3/TRBV12-4	few	TRBJ2-3	TRBD2	CASSLSAGGSTRDTQYF	TGTGCCAGCAGTTTATCGGCGGGGGGGAGCACACGGGATACGCAGTATTTT
TRBV10-3	few	TRBJ1-2	TRBD1	CAISETGVIGYTF	TGTGCCATCAGCGAGACAGGGGTAATCGGCTACACCTTC
TRBV5-1	-	TRBJ2-5	TRBD1	CASSIGQGKETQYF	TGCGCCAGCAGCATCGGACAGGGTAAAGAGACCCAGTACTTC
TRBV20-1	-	TRBJ2-2	-	CSDRTNTGELFF	TGCAGTGACAGGACGAACACCGGGGAGCTGTTTTTT
TRBV6-5	few	TRBJ2-1	TRBD1	CASSSRQGGQGQFF	TGTGCCAGCAGTTCAAGACAGGGGGGGCAGGGGCAGTTCTTC
TRBV13	many	TRBJ2-3	TRBD2	CASSSAYRTSADTQYF	TGTGCCAGCAGCTCCGCATATCGTACTAGCGCCGATACGCAGTATTTT
TRBV9	-	TRBJ1-4	-	CASSGTGSREKLFF	TGTGCCAGCAGCGGAACAGGGTCGCGGGAAAAACTGTTTTTT
TRBV29-1	few	TRBJ1-1	-	CSVEKVLNTEAFF	TGCAGCGTTGAGAAAGTTCTGAACACTGAAGCTTTCTTT
TRBV5-1	-	TRBJ1-1	-	CASSLEQGSEAFF	TGCGCCAGCAGCTTGGAGCAGGGGTCTGAAGCTTTCTTT
TRBV10-1	few	TRBJ1-2	-	CASSAVVGERNGYTF	TGCGCCAGCAGTGCCGTAGTGGGGGAAAGGAATGGCTACACCTTC
TRBV20-1	-	TRBJ2-1	-	CSASYGRNSYNEQFF	TGCAGTGCTAGTTATGGCAGGAATTCCTACAATGAGCAGTTCTTC